This T cell receptor beta chain was retrieved from a study of T cells in narcolepsy. Findings and limits, study-wide: Autoreactive clonotypes reportedly recurred in blood of same and different patients, not controls. Comparing one patient's CSF and blood CD4+ clonotypes highlighted HCRT- and TRIB2-specific autoreactive clonotypes.

The CDR3 sequence is 12 residues long. V was trimmed by 8 bases and J by 0 bases, leaving 7 bases between them. Germline loops: CDR1 SNHLY, CDR2 FYNNEI. In regard to this clone: The antigen is not known.

Generated by immunoSEQ multiplex PCR, the TCRdb table keeps only in-frame clones and is missing some. Of over 25,000 clones detected, roughly nine tenths appear once; the ten largest clones hold about 1.1%. The chain uses TRBV2 and TRBJ1-1; no clear D gene. This receptor was taken from a human donor with narcolepsy. The sequenced material came from CD45RA- memory CD4+ T cells from PBMCs. The CDR3: CASAVMNTEAFF. CDR3 nucleotide sequence: TGTGCCAGCGCCGTCATGAACACTGAAGCTTTCTTT. Drawing the rest from reference TRBV2 and TRBJ1-1, the complete variable domain is EPEVTQTPSHQVTQMGQEVILRCVPISNHLYFYWYRQILGQKVEFLVSFYNNEISEKSEIFDDQFSVERPDGSNFTLKIRSTKLEDSAMYFCASAVMNTEAFFGQGTRLTVV.